Presented here are 8 T cell receptor beta chains from one specimen sequenced in a study of T cells in Graves' hyperthyroidism and ophthalmopathy. What was amplified from RNA transcripts were TCR beta CDR3 regions. When the TCR CDR3 underwent first-round RT-PCR, the HTBI primer set was used. Via MiXCR, TCRdb re-called the multiplex PCR reads, giving one row per CDR3 protein. The repertoire has around 500,000 distinct CDR3 sequences, 20% to 25% of them found once; the top ten carry about 53%. Sequenced material: blood. The receptors here all came from an older woman with Graves' ophthalmopathy.

This clonotype came up many times. The gene calls are TRBV6-1 and TRBJ2-2; 11 positions match TRBD2. Germline V gives CDR1 MNHNS, CDR2 SASEGT. V gave up 6 bases and J gave up 3 bases; unmatched junction bases: 0. CDR3 length equals 14 residues. CDR3 loop: CASRGLADTGELFF. Written as DNA, the CDR3 is TGTGCCAGCAGGGGACTAGCGGACACCGGGGAGCTGTTTTTT.

The chain couples TRBV9 to TRBJ2-1; the D gene is possibly TRBD2 (5 bases). Between the trimmed V and J ends, which lost 3 bases and 1 base, there was a span of 17 bases. The germline CDR1 and CDR2 sequences are SGDLS and YYNGEE. The CDR3 runs to 17 residues. As DNA, the CDR3 is TGTGCCAGCAGCGCCTCCGCCGAGGGTAGGTCCTACAATGAGCAGTTCTTC. Residues: CASSASAEGRSYNEQFF.

The V and J genes are TRBV24-1 and TRBJ2-7; TRBD1 matches 9 bases. The CDR3 is 13 residues long. Germline assignment: CDR1 KGHDR and CDR2 SFDVKD. Trimming at V came to 9 bases and at J to 6 bases, leaving 8 bases not matched to a gene. The CDR3 region has the DNA TGTGCCACCCCGGACAGGGGAGCCGGCGAGCAGTACTTC. This codes for CATPDRGAGEQYF.

This clonotype has more than one count but fewer than ten. The chain uses TRBV6-1 and TRBJ1-1; 9 nucleotides agree with TRBD1. In germline, CDR1 is MNHNS, CDR2 SASEGT. This CDR3 comprises 17 residues. V was pared by 5 bases and J by 4 bases, with 14 bases of the junction left unmatched. The CDR3 nucleotides are TGTGCCAGCAGTTCCCACCCGGGGACAGGGAGTCTCACTGAAGCTTTCTTT. Translating it yields CASSSHPGTGSLTEAFF.

This clonotype has only a few counts. The chain employs TRBV2 and TRBJ1-2, with D perhaps TRBD1 (6 bases). V shed 3 bases and J shed 4 bases, with 18 bases lying between them. The CDR3 has 16 residues. The germline CDR1 and CDR2 sequences are SNHLY and FYNNEI. CDR3 sequence: CASSEWEGVAVYGYTF. The CDR3 DNA reads TGTGCCAGCAGTGAGTGGGAGGGGGTGGCAGTCTATGGCTACACCTTC.

This clonotype was found a few times. The gene calls are TRBV3-1 and TRBJ2-3, with TRBD2 as a possible D gene (6 bases). Trimming removed 2 bases at V and 0 bases at J, with 12 bases between. Germline CDR1 reads LGHDT; CDR2 reads YNNKEL (reference sequence). The CDR3 has 16 residues. The CDR3 region has the DNA TGTGCCAGCAGCCAACGGGGGACCGGGAGCACAGATACGCAGTATTTT. Protein product: CASSQRGTGSTDTQYF.

This clonotype was seen a few times. This chain connects TRBV7-8 to TRBJ2-5; maybe TRBD1 (5 bases). The V gene's germline CDR1 is SGHVS and CDR2 FQNEAQ. The CDR3 has 16 residues. Trimming left V 4 bases short and J 4 bases short, with 19 bases between. The CDR3 sequence is CASSSGSGLVGETQYF. CDR3 DNA: TGTGCCAGCAGCTCTGGGTCAGGGTTGGTTGGAGAGACCCAGTACTTC.

This clonotype has a handful of counts. V is TRBV30 and J is TRBJ2-1; 8 bases match TRBD2. The germline gives CDR1 GTSNPN, CDR2 SVGIG (reference sequence). This CDR3 has 13 amino acids. The CDR3 region is CAGIGGGGIEQFF. CDR3 nucleotide sequence: TGTGCGGGGATTGGAGGCGGGGGGATTGAGCAGTTCTTC.